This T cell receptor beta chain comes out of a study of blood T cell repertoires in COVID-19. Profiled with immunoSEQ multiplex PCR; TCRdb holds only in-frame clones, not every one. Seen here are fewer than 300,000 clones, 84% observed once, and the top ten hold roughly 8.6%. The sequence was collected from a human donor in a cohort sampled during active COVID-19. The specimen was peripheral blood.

The CDR3 sequence is CASSLLNSPLHF. The CDR3 DNA reads as TGTGCCAGTAGTCTTCTCAATTCACCCCTCCACTTT. The chain links TRBV19 to TRBJ1-6; no definite D call. The CDR3 extends over 12 amino acids. Trimming took off 5 bases at V and 7 bases at J, with 6 bases between the two ends. CDR1 is LNHDA and CDR2 is SQIVND in the germline V gene (reference sequence).